These 23 T cell receptor beta chains originate from one sample sequenced in a study of control samples from healthy donors and cancer patients. Repertoires were generated with immunoSEQ multiplex PCR, while TCRdb's copy carries only in-frame clones and drops some. The table has 150,000 to 200,000 clones, 90% seen once. Sample: blood. Receptors were obtained from a woman aged 50 to 65 in good health.

The rearrangement joins TRBV7-2 to TRBJ1-5, with D possibly TRBD1 on 5 matching bases. The ends were cut back, 5 bases at V and 0 bases at J, with 8 bases in the middle. Looked up from germline, CDR1 is SGHTA and CDR2 is FQGNSA. The CDR3 length is 14 residues. CDR3 in amino acids: CASSGQTSNQPQHF. Here the CDR3 DNA reads TGTGCCAGCAGCGGACAAACTAGCAATCAGCCCCAGCATTTT.

The chain has TRBV3-1 (or the pseudogene TRBV3-2) and TRBJ1-1; TRBD1 agrees at 8 bases. The V segment lost 5 bases and the J segment 4 bases; nucleotides outside the gene matches: 6. The CDR3 sequence is 14 residues long. In germline, CDR1 is LGHDT, CDR2 YNNKEL (reference sequence). This CDR3 reads CASSNDRGGTEAFF. In DNA, the CDR3 is TGTGCCAGCAGCAATGACAGGGGCGGCACTGAAGCTTTCTTT.

CDR3 in DNA: TGTGCCAGTAGCTTCGGCGGCCTTGGAGCACCCCTCCACTTT. It codes for CASSFGGLGAPLHF. The chain has TRBV19 and TRBJ1-6; D gene ambiguous. CDR1 is LNHDA, CDR2 SQIVND, per germline (reference sequence). This CDR3 is built from 14 residues. Trimming pared 6 bases from V and 11 bases from J, leaving 17 bases between.

This rearrangement joins TRBV28 to TRBJ1-3, with unresolved D. V lost 5 bases, J lost 0 bases, and 11 bases lay in between. The CDR3 totals 15 residues. From germline, CDR1 is MDHEN and CDR2 SYDVKM. The CDR3 here is CASSGLLVSGNTIYF. The CDR3 DNA sequence: TGTGCCAGCAGTGGACTGCTGGTCTCTGGAAACACCATATATTTT. The complete variable domain, with remaining parts taken from reference TRBV28 and TRBJ1-3, reads DVKVTQSSRYLVKRTGEKVFLECVQDMDHENMFWYRQDPGLGLRLIYFSYDVKMKEKGDIPEGYSVSREKKERFSLILESASTNQTSMYLCASSGLLVSGNTIYFGEGSWLTVV.

This chain uses TRBV19 with TRBJ1-5; TRBD1 matches at 7 bases. J gave up 6 bases and V 5 bases, and 10 bases lay outside the gene matches. From germline, CDR1 is LNHDA and CDR2 SQIVND (reference sequence). The CDR3 extends over 15 amino acids. The CDR3 loop is CASSVTGEASQPQHF. The CDR3 DNA follows: TGTGCCAGTAGTGTCACAGGGGAAGCAAGTCAGCCCCAGCATTTT.

On this clone itself: Other DNA sequences within the sample encode an identical CDR3. The chain couples TRBV4-2 to TRBJ1-1, with TRBD1 matching over 7 bases. The V gene end was trimmed by 0 bases and the J gene end by 1 base; junction bases not matched to a gene: 2. This CDR3 has 15 amino acids. From germline, CDR1 is LGHNA and CDR2 YNFKEQ. The CDR3 coding sequence is TGTGCCAGCAGCCAAGAGGACAGGCAGAACACTGAAGCTTTCTTT. This codes for CASSQEDRQNTEAFF.

The V gene is TRBV5-1, the J gene TRBJ1-2, with 9 bases lining up with TRBD1. V lost 0 bases and J lost 6; bases outside the gene matches: 0. The CDR3 covers 13 residues. Looked up from germline, CDR1 is SGHRS and CDR2 is YFSETQ. In nucleotides, the CDR3 is TGCGCCAGCAGCTTGGGGGACAGGGATGGCTACACCTTC. Its protein product is CASSLGDRDGYTF.

The chain links TRBV7-2 to TRBJ2-3; the D gene is possibly TRBD1 (5 bases). The germline V gene encodes CDR1 SGHTA and CDR2 FQGNSA. This CDR3 comprises 16 residues. V was cut by 5 bases and J by 0 bases, with 15 bases left in between. The CDR3 spells CASSPRGFRSTDTQYF. The CDR3 nucleotides read TGTGCCAGCAGCCCTAGGGGTTTCCGTAGCACAGATACGCAGTATTTT.

The chain has TRBV10-2 and TRBJ1-1; D is uncertain. This CDR3 has 12 amino acids. V was clipped by 8 bases and J by 5 bases, with 12 bases between them. From germline, CDR1 is WSHSY and CDR2 SAAADI. CDR3 loop: CASGEWGTEAFF. CDR3 bases: TGCGCCAGCGGAGAATGGGGAACTGAAGCTTTCTTT.

This sequence joins TRBV28 and TRBJ1-5, with D possibly being TRBD1 (5 bases). The ends were cut back, 4 bases at V and 4 bases at J, with 8 bases in the middle. Germline V CDR1 and CDR2: MDHEN, SYDVKM. This CDR3 spans 13 amino acids. CDR3 DNA sequence: TGTGCCAGCAGTTGGCAGGGAAATCAGCCCCAGCATTTT. The encoded protein is CASSWQGNQPQHF.

The J gene is TRBJ1-1, the V gene TRBV28; 8 nucleotides agree with TRBD1. There are 14 residues in the CDR3. Germline V lookup: CDR1 MDHEN, CDR2 SYDVKM. The V segment lost 5 bases and the J segment 4 bases; nucleotides outside the gene matches: 6. CDR3 sequence reads: CASSLRTGSTEAFF. The CDR3 bases are TGTGCCAGCAGTCTCCGGACAGGGAGCACTGAAGCTTTCTTT.

The rearrangement links TRBV11-2 to TRBJ2-7; D ambiguous. Germline V gene lookup returns CDR1 SGHAT and CDR2 FQNNGV. There are 14 residues in the CDR3. Trimming removed 2 bases at V and 2 bases at J, with 10 bases between. The DNA of the CDR3 is TGTGCCAGCAGCTTAATCTCGAGAGCCTACGAGCAGTACTTC. Its protein is CASSLISRAYEQYF.

This chain connects TRBV28 to TRBJ1-6; a possible D gene is TRBD1 (5 bases). Germline V CDR1 and CDR2: MDHEN, SYDVKM. Trimming took 9 bases from V and 7 from J, leaving 13 bases between them. The CDR3 has 13 residues. CDR3 sequence reads: CASTPGLNSPLHF. CDR3 sequence (DNA): TGTGCCAGTACCCCGGGGCTCAATTCACCCCTCCACTTT.

This clone occurred a few times. The chain carries TRBV20-1 and TRBJ2-2; no firm D call. CDR1 and CDR2 from the germline V gene are DFQATT and SNEGSKA (reference sequence). The V and J ends lost 3 bases and 0 bases respectively, with 5 bases between them. The CDR3 is made up of 13 amino acids. CDR3 in amino acids: CSASGTNTGELFF. The DNA for the CDR3 is TGCAGTGCTAGTGGAACGAACACCGGGGAGCTGTTTTTT.

V is TRBV6-2 or TRBV6-3 and J is TRBJ2-7; D may correspond to TRBD1 or TRBD2 (5 bases each). V was trimmed by 4 bases and J by 2 bases, leaving 12 bases between them. Germline V gene sequence: CDR1 MNHEY, CDR2 SVGEGT. The CDR3 is made up of 14 amino acids. CDR3 loop: CASSWTRGTYEQYF. The CDR3 bases are TGTGCCAGCAGTTGGACACGAGGGACCTACGAGCAGTACTTC.

The chain couples TRBV7-9 to TRBJ2-3; D is undetermined. Germline assignment: CDR1 SEHNR and CDR2 FQNEAQ (reference sequence). The CDR3 consists of 12 residues. The ends were cut back, 5 bases at V and 10 bases at J, with 13 bases in the middle. This CDR3 reads CASSPLGSPQYF. The CDR3 DNA follows: TGTGCCAGCAGCCCTCTGGGTTCCCCGCAGTATTTT.

The genes are TRBV5-4 and TRBJ2-3, with TRBD2 matching over 9 bases. The CDR3 runs 15 residues. Germline CDR1 reads SGHNT; CDR2 reads YYREEE (reference sequence). The junction had 5 bases not matched to a gene; V was cut back by 4 bases and J by 2 bases. CDR3 amino acids: CASSAVAGATDTQYF. The CDR3 DNA is TGTGCCAGCAGCGCGGTAGCGGGAGCCACAGATACGCAGTATTTT.

This sequence joins TRBV5-5 and TRBJ2-7, with D perhaps matching TRBD1 or TRBD2 (5 bases each). Trimming cost V 4 bases and J 6 bases, with 14 bases left between them. CDR3 length: 13 residues. CDR1 and CDR2 from the germline V gene are SGHKS and YYEKEE (reference sequence). The CDR3 DNA sequence: TGTGCCAGCAGCCTCCTGCTGGGGACCGAGCAGTACTTC. Translating it yields CASSLLLGTEQYF.

The chain combines TRBV4-3 with TRBJ1-6, with D tentatively TRBD1 (5 bases). V lost 0 bases, J lost 9 bases, and 24 bases lay in between. This CDR3 comprises 19 residues. Germline V lookup: CDR1 LGHNA, CDR2 YSLEER. The CDR3 is CASSQDPRSRSGGGSPLHF. As DNA, the CDR3 is TGCGCCAGCAGCCAAGATCCAAGATCGAGGTCGGGGGGGGGTTCACCCCTCCACTTT.

The chain combines TRBV6-2 or TRBV6-3 with TRBJ2-1; 15 nucleotides match TRBD2. The CDR3 totals 13 residues. J was trimmed by 14 bases and V by 6 bases; bases with no gene match: 5. The V gene's germline CDR1 is MNHEY and CDR2 SVGEGT. In DNA, the CDR3 is TGTGCCAGCAGCGGACTAGCGGGAGGGCGTGAGTTCTTC. Its translation is CASSGLAGGREFF.

This chain joins TRBV19 and TRBJ1-6, with D perhaps matching TRBD1 (6 bases). Trimming cost V 3 bases and J 7 bases, with 13 bases left between them. Germline-derived CDR1 and CDR2 are LNHDA and SQIVND (reference sequence). The CDR3 is made up of 15 amino acids. The DNA of the CDR3 is TGTGCCAGTAGTATGACTCAAGGGGGGAATTCACCCCTCCACTTT. Translated, it gives CASSMTQGGNSPLHF.

This sequence joins TRBV6-5 and TRBJ1-1; 7 nucleotides match TRBD1. CDR1 and CDR2 (germline): MNHEY, SVGAGI. This CDR3 comprises 15 residues. The ends lost 2 bases at V and 5 bases at J; junction bases unmatched: 8. The CDR3 reads CASSYNRGPGTEAFF. The CDR3 nucleotides are TGTGCCAGCAGTTACAACAGGGGTCCCGGGACTGAAGCTTTCTTT.

This clone has just one count. The gene calls are TRBV6-6 and TRBJ1-5; TRBD1 is a possible D gene (6 bases). Germline V lookup: CDR1 MNHNY, CDR2 SVGAGI (reference sequence). This CDR3 has 13 residues. Trimming shortened V by 2 bases and J by 9 bases, and 11 bases separated the two germline ends. The CDR3 loop reads CASSYQQGGPQHF. CDR3 DNA sequence: TGTGCCAGCAGTTACCAACAGGGAGGGCCCCAGCATTTT.